This T cell receptor beta chain was recovered during a study of regulatory T cells in long-lasting Graves disease (dated by TCRdb to the early 2020s). Describing the broader study: In the newly diagnosed Graves' disease group, patients had been taking antithyroid drugs for less than 3 months. Peripheral blood TCR sequencing and RNA sequencing compared persistent Graves' disease patients with newly diagnosed Graves' disease patients. The study was registered as a clinical trial and conducted in China. A total of some 33 samples were covered by TCR sequencing, comprising approximately 13 persistent and roughly 20 newly diagnosed Graves' disease patients.

The V end gives up 0 bases and the J end 2 bases, leaving 7 bases in the junction not matched to a gene. There are 17 amino acids in the CDR3, from cysteine to phenylalanine inclusive. Of all the DNA, just the CDR3 is kept, 51 bases in frame from base 1. The germline V gene (reference sequence) yields DFQATT for CDR1 and SNEGSKA for CDR2. General study outcomes and caveats: The authors acknowledged the small sample size as a limitation that may reduce accuracy. Sequencing and analysis were restricted to the TCR beta chain. Patients with persistent disease shared more public clonotypes (around 2,500) than newly diagnosed patients did (around 1,000). Only peripheral blood was studied, because thyroid tissue, the primary lesion, was inaccessible. Lower TCR Shannon entropy and fewer highly expanded clones were observed in persistent Graves' disease patients than in newly diagnosed patients, which suggested clonal expansion. Preferential use of TRBV28, TRBJ1-2 and TRBJ2-5 was observed in persistent disease, whereas TRBV20-1 and TRBJ2-1 were favored in newly diagnosed disease.

The time point label for this specimen denotes: newly diagnosed GD, antithyroid drugs for less than 3 months. For both TCR sequencing and RNA sequencing, RNA was extracted from PBMCs using TRIzol. The diagnosis of Graves' disease was made according to American Thyroid Association guidelines. Recruitment of patients was carried out at an endocrinology department in Xi'an, China. Each patient gave around 9.2 milliliters of peripheral blood, collected in an EDTA anticoagulant tube. PBMCs were isolated by Ficoll Paque Plus density gradient separation without further T cell sorting. An Agilent 2100 Bioanalyzer and agarose gel were used to assess RNA quality, and a NanoDrop 2000 was used to measure RNA concentration. The library was generated by multiplex PCR. Sequencing was performed on an Illumina HiSeq 4000. CDR3 regions were amplified by Arm-PCR with iRepertoire HTBI primers to construct TCR beta libraries. Before sequencing, the PCR products went through gel purification. The authors' pipeline ran thus. A total of around 66 TRBV and 14 TRBJ segments were identified across samples and were used for gene usage analysis of CDR3 amino acid clonotypes. COPE and FqMerger were used to merge the filtered high-quality paired reads into contigs. BLAST was used to align contigs to the IMGT TRBV, TRBD and TRBJ reference genes, and CDR3 was defined following IMGT. Highly expanded clones were defined as clonotypes with a frequency above 0.1%. Shannon entropy served as the measure of repertoire diversity, while the Gini coefficient captured V-J evenness. Clonotypes shared by more than one individual were considered public. The public reads were quality trimmed at Q25 with fastp and then assembled into clones with MiXCR by TCRdb, keeping productive beta chains. Rows with a matching CDR3 protein are joined into one entry that keeps the most common DNA and genes. The V and J calls were determined by TCRdb, not by the authors. In all, the sample holds about 430,000 distinct CDR3 sequences, and approximately 16% of those were seen once. Over 7.5% of the sample belongs to the ten largest clones.

A remark on this clonotype: This receptor's antigen is unknown. Base qualities are not at hand, and no much larger clone is one base apart.

This sample was shared with a second study, whose subject was T cells in Graves' hyperthyroidism and ophthalmopathy. From that second study: Stable Graves' hyperthyroidism was defined as the absence of progression to ophthalmopathy over 18 months of follow-up. Hyperthyroidism patients were newly diagnosed, had a disease duration of under 2 months, and were aged 18 to 65 years. Patients with uncontrolled infections, other autoimmune diseases, pregnancy or lactation were excluded. Diagnoses were established on the basis of clinical symptoms, serum thyroxine and TRAb, thyroid ultrasound, and orbital computed tomography. The TCR CDR3 was subjected to a first round of RT-PCR using the HTBI primer set and the Qiagen OneStep RT-PCR kit. Most expanded thyroid clonotypes (frequency above 0.001) were also detected in blood, suggesting blood repertoires may reflect thyroid immune responses. Ophthalmopathy was separated from stable hyperthyroidism by a 13 V-J signature model, with 87.88% sensitivity and about 81% specificity obtained in cross-validation and 80%/75% obtained in testing. In validation, progression to ophthalmopathy was predicted by the model with almost 71% sensitivity and 72.22% specificity, a median of about 6.4 months before onset. TCR V-J signatures able to tell the groups apart were searched for in a discovery cohort of 100 patients, of whom about 40 had Graves' ophthalmopathy and roughly 58 had stable Graves' hyperthyroidism. An independent validation cohort of around 19 hyperthyroidism patients and 17 patients who later progressed to ophthalmopathy tested prospective prediction of ophthalmopathy. For training and testing, the 80 to 100 patients in the discovery cohort were randomly divided in a 7:3 ratio. In addition, the study compared T-cell repertoires in thyroid tissue and in blood from six Graves' hyperthyroidism patients. Once sampling was done, hyperthyroidism patients were given methimazole at a starting dose of 30 mg daily, whereas ophthalmopathy patients were given high-dose intravenous methylprednisolone. A second multiplex PCR round built the libraries, followed by size selection and purification. Sequencing of the libraries was done on an Illumina HiSeq2000 using paired-end 100 bp reads. SOAPnuke was used to process the raw data, throwing out any read that contained adapters or uncalled bases, had a mean Phred below 15, or lacked an exact constant-primer or identifier match. COPE v1.2.5 was used to merge high-quality paired reads, and clonotypes were defined as unique nucleotide sequences. MiTCR v1.1 was used to align the clonotypes against IMGT TRBV, TRBD and TRBJ reference segments. Analysis was restricted to V-J combinations with a frequency above 0.0001, which covered 99.2% of repertoires. A TCS score was defined as the ratio between F50 (clonal expansion) and ExV (chaos), using BLOSUM62-based TCRdist between CDR3 peptides within each V-J. Welch's t-statistics and random forest reduced fewer than 600 V-J features to 10 to 15, which were used in a naive Bayes classifier (R e1071). No statistical method was used to fix the sample size in advance, and group allocation was not hidden from the investigators. According to the paper, TCR Vbeta CDR3 sequencing was carried out on some 140 peripheral blood samples, which came from fewer than 50 ophthalmopathy, around 74 hyperthyroidism and about 17 progressor patients.

This TCR derives from a woman in her forties with Graves disease. Donor details come from another sample of the same person, matched by shared clones. The rearranged chain carries TRBV20-1 and TRBJ2-3; the central 11 bases match TRBD2. The sample here was peripheral blood mononuclear cells (PBMCs), taken at new diagnosis, from a patient treated with antithyroid drugs. The DNA is TGCAGTGCTAGAGATCAGCGACTAGCGGGATACACAGATACGCAGTATTTT. Translated, this gives CSARDQRLAGYTDTQYF.